The TCR beta chain described here comes from a study of vaccination and CD4 T cells after COVID-19. Study overall: Overlapping spike peptides of SARS-CoV-2, HCoV-NL63, HCoV-OC43 and HCoV-229E were used, and cells were stimulated with them.

Once obtained from cultured CD4+ T cells, the DNA was sequenced using the Oncomine TCR Beta short-read assay. Genomic DNA was drawn out of CD4+ T cells grown in culture. TCRdb analysed the PCR reads with MiXCR anew, one entry per CDR3 protein. This table has 9,900 or so distinct CDR3 sequences, 30% appearing once. The germline V gene encodes CDR1 SQVTM and CDR2 ANQGSEA. The V and J ends lost 5 bases and 2 bases respectively, with 14 bases between them. CDR3 length: 14 amino acids. This clonotype was seen only a few times. What it recognizes is unknown. This sample's treatment: approximately 10-day PBMC culture with coronavirus spike peptide pools or control peptides (ViraFEST assay). The ViraFEST method relied on peptide pools to expand antigen-specific T cells, followed by TCR sequencing.

Source: CD4+ T cells from blood, cultured in vitro, taken after SARS-CoV-2 vaccination. The sequence was obtained from a human donor who had recovered from COVID-19. The chain joins TRBV29-1 to TRBJ2-3, with D maybe TRBD1 (6 bases). The CDR3 protein is CSVHTGMFTDTQYF. CDR3 DNA sequence: TGCAGCGTTCATACAGGGATGTTCACAGATACGCAGTATTTT.